A selection of T cell receptor beta chains follows, all from one sample in a study of T cell repertoires in cytomegalovirus infection. Antigens for these TCRs are unknown. In TCRdb, the reads were re-called with MiXCR into one record per CDR3 protein. The data hold hundreds of thousands of distinct CDR3 sequences, with 29% observed a single time. The material sequenced was cultured PBMCs, taken from culture after CMV antigen stimulation. The source is a human donor in good health (CMV status not recorded). Some clones in this sample may be carry-over from other donors' samples. Each CDR3 is given with its conserved first and last residue. D genes are given only for firm matches. The size field is filled for only some rows; it gives once, few, many or a size class.

clone_size,d_call,j_call,v_call,cdr3_nt,cdr3_aa
few,NA,TRBJ1-1,TRBV7-9,TGTGCCAGCAGCTTAGAGGGAACGAACACTGAAGCTTTCTTT,CASSLEGTNTEAFF
few,NA,TRBJ2-7,TRBV15,TGTGCCACCAGCAGAGATAACGCTTACGAGCAGTACTTC,CATSRDNAYEQYF
NA,NA,TRBJ2-3,TRBV6-5,TGTGCCAGCAGTTACGGTGGGAGAGGAGATACGCAGTATTTT,CASSYGGRGDTQYF
NA,NA,TRBJ2-3,TRBV29-1,TGCAGCGTTGAAACGGCCCTGCACACAGATACGCAGTATTTT,CSVETALHTDTQYF
NA,NA,TRBJ2-7,TRBV18,TGTGCCAGCTCACCGTATGAGACGGGGCCCTACGAGCAGTACTTC,CASSPYETGPYEQYF
NA,NA,TRBJ2-3,TRBV27,TGTGCCAGCAGTTTCAGCGAGACAGATACGCAGTATTTT,CASSFSETDTQYF
many,NA,TRBJ1-2,TRBV7-8,TGTGCCAGCAGCTTAGACAGGGACTATGGCTACACCTTC,CASSLDRDYGYTF
NA,NA,TRBJ2-7,TRBV25-1,TGTGCCAGCAGTGATACGACAGTCTCCTACGAGCAGTACTTC,CASSDTTVSYEQYF
NA,NA,TRBJ1-1,TRBV6-1,TGTGCCAGCAGTGAAGCTGGGGGGGTCACTGAAGCTTTCTTT,CASSEAGGVTEAFF
NA,NA,TRBJ2-2,TRBV12-3/TRBV12-4,TGTGCCAGCTACCGCAGTCCGAACACCGGGGAGCTGTTTTTT,CASYRSPNTGELFF